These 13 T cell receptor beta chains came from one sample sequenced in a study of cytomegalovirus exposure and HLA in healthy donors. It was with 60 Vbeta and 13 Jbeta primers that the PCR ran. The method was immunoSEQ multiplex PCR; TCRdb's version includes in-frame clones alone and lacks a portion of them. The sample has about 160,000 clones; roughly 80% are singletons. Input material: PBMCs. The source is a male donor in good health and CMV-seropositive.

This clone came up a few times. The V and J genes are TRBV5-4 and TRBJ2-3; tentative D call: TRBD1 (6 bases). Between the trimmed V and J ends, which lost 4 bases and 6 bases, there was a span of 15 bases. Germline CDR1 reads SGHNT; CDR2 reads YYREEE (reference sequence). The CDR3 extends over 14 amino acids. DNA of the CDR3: TGTGCCAGCAGCCCTGGGACATCGCCGGATACGCAGTATTTT. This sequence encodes CASSPGTSPDTQYF. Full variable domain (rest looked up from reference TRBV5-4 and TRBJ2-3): ETGVTQSPTHLIKTRGQQVTLRCSSQSGHNTVSWYQQALGQGPQFIFQYYREEENGRGNFPPRFSGLQFPNYSSELNVNALELDDSALYLCASSPGTSPDTQYFGPGTRLTVL.

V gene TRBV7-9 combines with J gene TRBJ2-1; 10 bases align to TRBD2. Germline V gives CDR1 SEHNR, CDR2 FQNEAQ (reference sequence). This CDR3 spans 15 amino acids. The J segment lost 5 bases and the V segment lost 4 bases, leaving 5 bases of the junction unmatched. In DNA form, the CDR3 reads TGTGCCAGCAGCTCAGGGACTAGCGCCCACAATGAGCAGTTCTTC. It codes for CASSSGTSAHNEQFF.

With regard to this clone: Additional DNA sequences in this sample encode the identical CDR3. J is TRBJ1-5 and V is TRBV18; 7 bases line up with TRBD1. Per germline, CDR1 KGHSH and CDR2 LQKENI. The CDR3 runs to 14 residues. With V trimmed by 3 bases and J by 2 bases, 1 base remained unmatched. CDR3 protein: CASSPGTGNQPQHF. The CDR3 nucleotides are TGTGCCAGCTCACCTGGGACAGGCAATCAGCCCCAGCATTTT.

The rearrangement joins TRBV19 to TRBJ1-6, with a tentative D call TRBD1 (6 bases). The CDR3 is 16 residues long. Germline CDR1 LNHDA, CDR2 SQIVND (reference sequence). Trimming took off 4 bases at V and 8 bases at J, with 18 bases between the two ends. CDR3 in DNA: TGTGCCAGTAGTACCCCACAGGGAAAGGTCGATTCACCCCTCCACTTT. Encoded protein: CASSTPQGKVDSPLHF. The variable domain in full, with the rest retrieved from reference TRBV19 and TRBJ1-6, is DGGITQSPKYLFRKEGQNVTLSCEQNLNHDAMYWYRQDPGQGLRLIYYSQIVNDFQKGDIAEGYSVSREKKESFPLTVTSAQKNPTAFYLCASSTPQGKVDSPLHFGNGTRLTVT.

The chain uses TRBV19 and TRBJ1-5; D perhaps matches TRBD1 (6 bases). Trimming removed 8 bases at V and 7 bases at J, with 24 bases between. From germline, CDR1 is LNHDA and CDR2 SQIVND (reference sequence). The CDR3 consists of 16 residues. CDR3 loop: CASSRAGAAGGQPQHF. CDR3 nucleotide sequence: TGTGCCAGTTCACGGGCGGGGGCAGCTGGGGGGCAGCCCCAGCATTTT.

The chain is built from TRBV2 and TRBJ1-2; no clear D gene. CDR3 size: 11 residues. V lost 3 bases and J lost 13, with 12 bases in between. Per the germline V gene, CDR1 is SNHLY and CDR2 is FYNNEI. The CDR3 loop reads CASSERQSPTF. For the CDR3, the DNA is TGTGCCAGCAGTGAGCGGCAGTCCCCCACCTTC. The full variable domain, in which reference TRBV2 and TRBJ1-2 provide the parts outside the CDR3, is EPEVTQTPSHQVTQMGQEVILRCVPISNHLYFYWYRQILGQKVEFLVSFYNNEISEKSEIFDDQFSVERPDGSNFTLKIRSTKLEDSAMYFCASSERQSPTFGSGTRLTVV.

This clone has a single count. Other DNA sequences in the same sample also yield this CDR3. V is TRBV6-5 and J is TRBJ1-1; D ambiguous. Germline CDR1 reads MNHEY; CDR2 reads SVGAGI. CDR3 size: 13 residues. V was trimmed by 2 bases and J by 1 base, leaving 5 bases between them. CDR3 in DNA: TGTGCCAGCAGTTACGCAGGGAACACTGAAGCTTTCTTT. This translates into CASSYAGNTEAFF.

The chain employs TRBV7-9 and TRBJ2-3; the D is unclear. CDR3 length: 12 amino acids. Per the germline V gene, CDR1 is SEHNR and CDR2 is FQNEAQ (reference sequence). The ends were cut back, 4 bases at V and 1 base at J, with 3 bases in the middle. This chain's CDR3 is CASSSRTDTQYF. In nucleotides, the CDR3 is TGTGCCAGCAGCTCTCGCACAGATACGCAGTATTTT.

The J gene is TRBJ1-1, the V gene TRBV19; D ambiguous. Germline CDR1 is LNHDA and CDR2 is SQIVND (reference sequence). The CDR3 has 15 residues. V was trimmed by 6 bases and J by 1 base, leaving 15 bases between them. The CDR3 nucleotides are TGTGCCAGTAGGAGGATGACCCTTCCGAACACTGAAGCTTTCTTT. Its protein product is CASRRMTLPNTEAFF. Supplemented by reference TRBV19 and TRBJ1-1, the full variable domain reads DGGITQSPKYLFRKEGQNVTLSCEQNLNHDAMYWYRQDPGQGLRLIYYSQIVNDFQKGDIAEGYSVSREKKESFPLTVTSAQKNPTAFYLCASRRMTLPNTEAFFGQGTRLTVV.

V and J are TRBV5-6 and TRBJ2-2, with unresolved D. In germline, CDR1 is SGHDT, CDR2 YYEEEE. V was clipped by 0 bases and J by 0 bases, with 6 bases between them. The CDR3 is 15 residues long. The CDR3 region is CASSLATANTGELFF. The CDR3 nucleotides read TGTGCCAGCAGCTTGGCCACAGCGAACACCGGGGAGCTGTTTTTT.

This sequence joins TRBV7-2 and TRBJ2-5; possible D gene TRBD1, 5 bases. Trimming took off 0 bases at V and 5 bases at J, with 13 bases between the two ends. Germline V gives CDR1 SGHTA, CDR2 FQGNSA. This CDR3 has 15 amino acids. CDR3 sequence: CASSLAQGRFETQYF. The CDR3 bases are TGTGCCAGCAGCTTAGCCCAGGGCCGTTTTGAGACCCAGTACTTC.

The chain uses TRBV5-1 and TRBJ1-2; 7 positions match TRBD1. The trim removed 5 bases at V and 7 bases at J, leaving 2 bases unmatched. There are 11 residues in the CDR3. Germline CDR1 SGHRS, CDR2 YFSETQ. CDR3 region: CASRGQVGYTF. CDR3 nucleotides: TGCGCCAGCAGAGGACAGGTTGGCTACACCTTC. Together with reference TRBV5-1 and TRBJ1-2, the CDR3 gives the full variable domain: KAGVTQTPRYLIKTRGQQVTLSCSPISGHRSVSWYQQTPGQGLQFLFEYFSETQRNKGNFPGRFSGRQFSNSRSEMNVSTLELGDSALYLCASRGQVGYTFGSGTRLTVV.

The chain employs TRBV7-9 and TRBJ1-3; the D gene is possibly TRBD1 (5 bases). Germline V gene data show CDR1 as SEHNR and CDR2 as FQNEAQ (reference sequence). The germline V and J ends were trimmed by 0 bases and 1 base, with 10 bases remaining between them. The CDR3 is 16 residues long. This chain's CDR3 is CASSLAGDPSGNTIYF. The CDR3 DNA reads TGTGCCAGCAGCTTAGCAGGGGATCCGTCTGGAAACACCATATATTTT.